This entry lists 25 T cell receptor beta chains sequenced from one sample in a study of blood T cell repertoires in COVID-19. Data came from immunoSEQ multiplex PCR; TCRdb stores just in-frame clones and leaves some out. The sample includes approximately 200,000 clones, about four fifths of them seen just once. Source material: peripheral blood. Every receptor here comes from a woman aged 80 or older with acute or convalescent COVID-19.

This rearrangement joins TRBV2 to TRBJ1-2; 11 nucleotides align to TRBD1. Germline V gene sequence: CDR1 SNHLY, CDR2 FYNNEI. The CDR3 is 15 amino acids. The J segment lost 8 bases and the V segment lost 8 bases, leaving 13 bases of the junction unmatched. The CDR3 protein is CASSWDRGLQDGYTF. The CDR3 nucleotides read TGTGCCAGCTCCTGGGACAGGGGGTTACAAGACGGCTACACCTTC.

The genes are TRBV5-4 and TRBJ1-3; TRBD1 matches at 7 bases. J gave up 4 bases and V 2 bases, and 3 bases lay outside the gene matches. The CDR3 has 14 residues. The germline gives CDR1 SGHNT, CDR2 YYREEE (reference sequence). This CDR3 is CASSLGGEGNTIYF. The CDR3 DNA reads TGTGCCAGCAGCTTAGGGGGCGAGGGAAACACCATATATTTT.

The chain is built from TRBV9 and TRBJ2-2; tentative D call: TRBD2 (6 bases). The germline V gene has CDR1 SGDLS and CDR2 YYNGEE. V was cut by 0 bases and J by 1 base, with 10 bases left in between. CDR3 length equals 16 residues. The chain's CDR3 is CASSVGLGGNTGELFF. In DNA, the CDR3 is TGTGCCAGCAGCGTAGGTCTGGGGGGGAACACCGGGGAGCTGTTTTTT.

The rearrangement joins TRBV14 to TRBJ1-5, with D maybe TRBD1 (5 bases). CDR3 size: 18 residues. Trimming stripped 5 bases from V and 6 bases from J, with 26 bases between. Germline-derived CDR1 and CDR2 are SGHDN and FVKESK. The CDR3 bases are TGTGCCAGCAGCGGTGATTTACGCAGGGCTAAGATTCGTCAGCCCCAGCATTTT. Translation: CASSGDLRRAKIRQPQHF.

This chain links TRBV18 with TRBJ1-2; 10 nucleotides agree with TRBD1. Germline V CDR1 and CDR2: KGHSH, LQKENI. J lost 6 bases, V lost 3 bases, and 4 bases had no gene match. The CDR3 spans 14 residues. CDR3 in DNA: TGTGCCAGCTCACCCGATGGACAGGGGGATGGCTACACCTTC. This sequence encodes CASSPDGQGDGYTF.

The gene calls are TRBV19 and TRBJ2-7; TRBD1 agrees at 8 bases. This CDR3 contains 13 residues. Germline V gives CDR1 LNHDA, CDR2 SQIVND (reference sequence). With 8 bases clipped from V and 4 bases from J, the junction kept 7 bases outside the gene matches. CDR3 sequence: CASQQGGSYEQYF. CDR3 nucleotide sequence: TGTGCCAGTCAACAGGGGGGCTCTTACGAGCAGTACTTC.

A single count supports this clone. The V call is TRBV5-1, the J call TRBJ2-7; TRBD1 aligns across 7 bases. The V gene end was trimmed by 4 bases and the J gene end by 7 bases; junction bases not matched to a gene: 8. The CDR3 is 13 amino acids. Germline V CDR1 and CDR2: SGHRS, YFSETQ. Here the CDR3 DNA reads TGCGCCAGCAGCACCCGACAGGGTACAGAGCAGTACTTC. Translation gives CASSTRQGTEQYF.

The chain carries TRBV2 and TRBJ2-3; 8 bases fit TRBD2. V shed 4 bases and J 5 bases; nucleotides not matched to a gene: 29. This CDR3 is 22 amino acids long. CDR1 SNHLY and CDR2 FYNNEI come from the germline V gene. CDR3 DNA: TGTGCCAGCAGTGGACGCGGAGGCCATTCCGGGACTTCGGGGGGGGCAGTAGATACGCAGTATTTT. This translates into CASSGRGGHSGTSGGAVDTQYF.

This chain connects TRBV10-3 to TRBJ1-1; possibly TRBD1 for D (6 bases). CDR3 length equals 14 residues. Trimming took off 1 base at V and 2 bases at J, with 8 bases between the two ends. The germline CDR1 and CDR2 sequences are ENHRY and SYGVKD. CDR3 loop: CAISELGANTEAFF. As DNA, the CDR3 is TGTGCCATCAGTGAGTTGGGGGCTAACACTGAAGCTTTCTTT.

V is TRBV27 and J is TRBJ1-1; TRBD1 might be the D (6 bases). Trimming cost V 10 bases and J 0 bases, with 12 bases left between them. CDR3 length: 13 residues. Germline CDR1 MNHEY, CDR2 SMNVEV (reference sequence). The CDR3 coding sequence is TGTGCCACCCGGTGGGGGCTGAACACTGAAGCTTTCTTT. Amino acids: CATRWGLNTEAFF.

The chain has TRBV7-9 and TRBJ1-1, with D unresolved. Trimming left V 3 bases short and J 5 bases short, with 10 bases between. Germline V gives CDR1 SEHNR, CDR2 FQNEAQ (reference sequence). This CDR3 comprises 13 residues. This CDR3 is CASSFEAGTEAFF. The CDR3, as DNA: TGTGCCAGCAGCTTCGAGGCGGGAACTGAAGCTTTCTTT. Full variable domain (remainder filled in from reference TRBV7-9 and TRBJ1-1): DTGVSQNPRHKITKRGQNVTFRCDPISEHNRLYWYRQTLGQGPEFLTYFQNEAQLEKSRLLSDRFSAERPKGSFSTLEIQRTEQGDSAMYLCASSFEAGTEAFFGQGTRLTVV.

This clone was recorded a few times. Here the CDR3 reads CASSQGYRDNTEAFF. CDR3 nucleotides: TGTGCCAGCTCTCAAGGATACAGGGATAACACTGAAGCTTTCTTT. V is TRBV18 and J is TRBJ1-1, with a possible D match to TRBD1 (6 bases). Trimming stripped 6 bases from V and 2 bases from J, with 16 bases between. Germline values: CDR1 KGHSH, CDR2 LQKENI. The CDR3 runs to 15 residues. Variable domain in full (rest from reference TRBV18 and TRBJ1-1): NAGVMQNPRHLVRRRGQEARLRCSPMKGHSHVYWYRQLPEEGLKFMVYLQKENIIDESGMPKERFSAEFPKEGPSILRIQQVVRGDSAAYFCASSQGYRDNTEAFFGQGTRLTVV.

The V call is TRBV5-1, the J call TRBJ1-1; TRBD1 is a possible D gene (5 bases). V lost 3 bases, J lost 3 bases, and 15 bases lay in between. The CDR3 is 15 residues long. Germline V lookup: CDR1 SGHRS, CDR2 YFSETQ. This CDR3 reads CASSSQGSPYTEAFF. The CDR3 DNA reads TGCGCCAGCAGCTCGCAGGGATCTCCTTACACTGAAGCTTTCTTT.

The gene calls are TRBV11-2 and TRBJ2-3; TRBD2 aligns across 8 bases. Germline loops: CDR1 SGHAT, CDR2 FQNNGV. The junction had 19 bases not matched to a gene; V was cut back by 4 bases and J by 4 bases. The CDR3 has 19 residues. CDR3 residues: CASSSPRLAWSDNSDTQYF. The CDR3 DNA sequence: TGTGCCAGCAGCTCCCCTAGACTAGCGTGGAGCGACAACTCAGATACGCAGTATTTT.

Only a few counts were recorded for this clone. The chain employs TRBV25-1 and TRBJ1-5; TRBD1 might be the D (5 bases). Germline CDR1 reads MGHDK; CDR2 reads SYGVNS. Trimming stripped 2 bases from V and 5 bases from J, with 10 bases between. The CDR3 totals 14 residues. CDR3 nucleotides: TGTGCCAGCAGTGAAGACAGTGGACATCAGCCCCAGCATTTT. This codes for CASSEDSGHQPQHF.

This chain joins TRBV19 and TRBJ2-5; possible D gene TRBD1, 7 bases. CDR1 is LNHDA and CDR2 is SQIVND in the germline V gene (reference sequence). Trimming took off 5 bases at V and 3 bases at J, with 16 bases between the two ends. The CDR3 loop spans 15 amino acids. CDR3 sequence reads: CASSPTGDRKETQYF. CDR3 sequence (DNA): TGTGCCAGTAGTCCCACGGGGGACAGAAAAGAGACCCAGTACTTC.

This clone was detected only once. The CDR3 nucleotides read TGTGCCTGGAGTGTACCCGGGAGTACAGATACGCAGTATTTT. Protein product: CAWSVPGSTDTQYF. The rearrangement uses TRBV30 and TRBJ2-3; D is perhaps TRBD2 (6 bases). V shed 0 bases and J shed 3 bases, with 10 bases lying between them. There are 14 residues in the CDR3. In germline, CDR1 is GTSNPN, CDR2 SVGIG (reference sequence).

This sequence joins TRBV10-3 and TRBJ1-5, with D tentatively TRBD1 (5 bases). CDR3 length: 14 amino acids. Germline V CDR1 and CDR2: ENHRY, SYGVKD. The V end lost 4 bases, the J end lost 0 bases, and 7 bases lay between the germline ends. The CDR3 reads CAISADSSNQPQHF. The CDR3 region has the DNA TGTGCCATCAGTGCCGACAGTAGCAATCAGCCCCAGCATTTT.

In its sample, this clone was seen once. This chain joins TRBV2 and TRBJ2-2; tentative D call: TRBD1 (5 bases). Germline V gene lookup returns CDR1 SNHLY and CDR2 FYNNEI. The CDR3 sequence is 16 residues long. The germline V and J ends were trimmed by 5 bases and 1 base, with 14 bases remaining between them. CDR3 in amino acids: CASSPRQGLNTGELFF. The CDR3 coding sequence is TGTGCCAGCAGTCCGAGGCAGGGCCTGAACACCGGGGAGCTGTTTTTT. Together with reference TRBV2 and TRBJ2-2, the CDR3 gives the full variable domain: EPEVTQTPSHQVTQMGQEVILRCVPISNHLYFYWYRQILGQKVEFLVSFYNNEISEKSEIFDDQFSVERPDGSNFTLKIRSTKLEDSAMYFCASSPRQGLNTGELFFGEGSRLTVL.

This rearrangement joins TRBV3-1 (or the pseudogene TRBV3-2) to TRBJ2-7; 8 bases align to TRBD1. Unmatched junction bases numbered 3, after V lost 11 bases and J lost 0 bases. Germline-derived CDR1 and CDR2 are LGHDT and YNNKEL (reference sequence). This CDR3 comprises 12 residues. This CDR3 reads CAVGTGSYEQYF. The CDR3 region has the DNA TGTGCCGTCGGGACAGGCTCCTACGAGCAGTACTTC.

This sequence joins TRBV11-1 and TRBJ2-5; weak D call: TRBD2 (5 bases). With 4 bases removed from V and 9 bases from J, the gap between germline ends came to 18 bases. There are 14 residues in the CDR3. Germline assignment: CDR1 SGHAT and CDR2 FQDESV (reference sequence). CDR3: CASSSWSRGAAQYF. The CDR3 nucleotides are TGTGCCAGCAGCTCGTGGTCTCGGGGAGCGGCCCAGTACTTC.

The chain joins TRBV10-3 to TRBJ2-1; 10 bases align to TRBD2. J lost 7 bases, V lost 11 bases, and 14 bases had no gene match. Germline lookup yields CDR1 ENHRY and CDR2 SYGVKD. This CDR3 contains 15 residues. CDR3 sequence (DNA): TGTGCCTCCGCGCAGCGGGAGGGCCGAGAAAATGAGCAGTTCTTC. The encoded protein is CASAQREGRENEQFF.

As to this clone: Other nucleotide sequences in the sample specify the same CDR3. The V gene is TRBV29-1, the J gene TRBJ1-5, with 11 positions matching TRBD1. Germline-derived CDR1 and CDR2 are SQVTM and ANQGSEA. CDR3 length equals 13 residues. The V and J ends lost 6 bases and 6 bases, in that order; junction bases with no gene match: 4. The CDR3 coding sequence is TGCAGCGTAGGGGACAGGGGGGGTCAGCCCCAGCATTTT. As protein: CSVGDRGGQPQHF.

This chain connects TRBV30 to TRBJ1-1, with 10 bases fitting TRBD1. V was clipped by 1 base and J by 1 base; unmatched bases: 6. The CDR3 extends over 16 amino acids. Looked up from germline, CDR1 is GTSNPN and CDR2 is SVGIG (reference sequence). CDR3 DNA sequence: TGTGCCTGGAGTGGGGGGACAGGGGCGGGGAACACTGAAGCTTTCTTT. Translating gives CAWSGGTGAGNTEAFF.

The chain uses TRBV7-3 and TRBJ2-2; D may be TRBD1 (6 bases). The ends were cut back, 2 bases at V and 6 bases at J, with 7 bases in the middle. Germline values: CDR1 SGHTA, CDR2 FQGTGA. The CDR3 contains 13 residues. The CDR3 nucleotides read TGTGCCAGCAGCTTAGAGGGGGCCGGGGAGCTGTTTTTT. This codes for CASSLEGAGELFF.